The 13 T cell receptor beta chains below were found in one sample sequenced in a study of Graves' ophthalmopathy and Graves' hyperthyroidism. Using RNA transcripts, the TCR beta CDR3 regions were amplified. The authors performed first-round RT-PCR with HTBI primers and then a second-round multiplex PCR. TCRdb re-called the multiplex PCR reads through MiXCR, storing one row per CDR3 protein. The table shows 900,000 to 1,200,000 distinct CDR3 sequences, with about two fifths occurring only once. Material for sequencing was peripheral blood or thyroid tissue (not recorded which). The receptors derive from an adult man with Graves' hyperthyroidism.

This clonotype was seen a handful of times. The chain couples TRBV5-8 to TRBJ2-7; D gene ambiguous. This CDR3 is built from 14 residues. V was shortened by 4 bases and J by 0 bases, with 11 bases between the two germline ends. Germline CDR1 reads SGHTS; CDR2 reads YDEGEE. The CDR3 DNA reads TGTGCCAGCAGCCCGGCTAGTAGCTCCTACGAGCAGTACTTC. This translates into CASSPASSSYEQYF.

This clonotype was found many times. At one boundary the junction diverges from the germline segment, which might be a read error. The chain joins TRBV10-3 to TRBJ1-2, with 9 bases lining up with TRBD1. The length of the CDR3 is 16 residues. Germline V gene lookup returns CDR1 ENHRY and CDR2 SYGVKD. DNA for the CDR3: TGTGCCAGCAGTACGACAGGGACAGGGAGTAACTATGGCTACACCTTC. Residues: CASSTTGTGSNYGYTF.

This clonotype was recorded at least ten times. The chain recombines TRBV2 with TRBJ2-5; the D is unclear. The CDR3 loop spans 15 amino acids. Germline V lookup: CDR1 SNHLY, CDR2 FYNNEI. The V end lost 6 bases, the J end lost 3 bases, and 17 bases lay between the germline ends. The CDR3 loop is CASSPPKAAEETQYF. The CDR3 DNA reads as TGTGCCAGCAGCCCCCCTAAGGCGGCAGAAGAGACCCAGTACTTC.

About this clonotype itself: Compared with germline, one end of the junction differs, possibly owing to a read error. This sequence joins TRBV5-1 and TRBJ1-5; D possibly corresponds to TRBD1 (6 bases). From germline, CDR1 is SGHRS and CDR2 YFSETQ. This CDR3 is built from 16 residues. CDR3 protein: CASRDRGGVGNQPQHF. CDR3 bases: TGTGCCAGCAGGGATAGGGGGGGAGTAGGGAATCAGCCCCAGCATTTT.

This clonotype showed up many times. This CDR3 is CASSSGTGGSQPQHF. The CDR3 coding sequence is TGTGCCAGCAGCTCCGGGACAGGGGGTAGTCAGCCCCAGCATTTT. The chain employs TRBV7-9 and TRBJ1-5, with 11 bases fitting TRBD1. This CDR3 is built from 15 residues. Germline CDR1 and CDR2: SEHNR and FQNEAQ (reference sequence). Trimming cost V 4 bases and J 6 bases; bases outside gene matches: 5.

Notes on this clonotype: Given a much more abundant clone one base away, this may be a read error. The chain couples TRBV20-1 to TRBJ2-5, with a possible D match to TRBD2 (6 bases). The CDR3 runs 11 residues. Germline CDR1 DFQATT, CDR2 SNEGSKA (reference sequence). The CDR3 DNA reads as TGCAGTGCTAGAGGTCGGGACGGGGGAGGCTTC. Its protein product is CSARGRDGGGF.

Concerning this clonotype itself: Germline is not matched at one junction end, which may reflect a read error. CDR3 sequence: CASSHPPGRAGHGCTF. The CDR3 coding sequence is TGCGCCAGCAGCCACCCCCCAGGACGGGCAGGGCATGGCTGCACCTTC. This chain uses TRBV10-2 with TRBJ1-2; TRBD1 might be the D (5 bases). Per germline, CDR1 WSHSY and CDR2 SAAADI. The CDR3 totals 16 residues.

With respect to this clonotype: The junction differs from germline at one of its ends, possibly a read error. V gene TRBV10-2 combines with J gene TRBJ1-5, with 9 bases identical to TRBD1. This CDR3 has 16 amino acids. Germline CDR1 WSHSY, CDR2 SAAADI. Here the CDR3 DNA reads TGTGCCAGCAGCCCCGGACAGGGGATTGTCAATCAGCCCCAGCATTTT. Translation gives CASSPGQGIVNQPQHF.

The gene calls are TRBV5-1 and TRBJ2-7; the D call may be TRBD1 or TRBD2 (5 bases each). Germline CDR1 SGHRS, CDR2 YFSETQ. The CDR3 contains 17 residues. V lost 0 bases and J lost 4, with 20 bases in between. CDR3 sequence: CASSLDPGSTGDYEQYF. CDR3 coding DNA: TGCGCCAGCAGCTTGGATCCAGGGTCCACCGGGGATTACGAGCAGTACTTC.

This clonotype was recorded many times. The rearrangement links TRBV10-3 to TRBJ2-7, with D perhaps matching TRBD1 (6 bases). Germline CDR1 reads ENHRY; CDR2 reads SYGVKD. The CDR3 has 14 residues. V was trimmed by 4 bases and J by 6 bases, leaving 16 bases between them. CDR3 DNA: TGTGCCATCAGTGCTCCCCCACAGGGCCTCGAGCAGTACTTC. This gives the protein CAISAPPQGLEQYF.

As concerns this clonotype: This could be a read error, since a much larger clone is one nucleotide away. The rearrangement links TRBV6-5 to TRBJ2-5; TRBD1 matches at 7 bases. The CDR3 consists of 15 residues. The germline gives CDR1 MNHEY, CDR2 SVGAGI. Trimming cost V 6 bases and J 4 bases; bases outside gene matches: 11. CDR3 region: CASSGQVQGRETQYF. CDR3 bases: TGTGCCAGCAGCGGACAGGTCCAAGGTAGAGAGACCCAGTACTTC.

This clonotype was observed a few times. The chain is built from TRBV7-2 and TRBJ1-1, with 9 nucleotides matching TRBD1. Germline V gives CDR1 SGHTA, CDR2 FQGNSA. V dropped 3 bases and J dropped 8; count of bases not matched to a gene: 1. The CDR3 is 12 residues long. As DNA, the CDR3 is TGTGCCAGCAGCTTCACAGGGGGCGAAGCTTTCTTT. It codes for CASSFTGGEAFF.

V gene TRBV29-1 combines with J gene TRBJ1-2, with TRBD1 identical over 7 bases. After removal of 3 bases from V and 8 bases from J, the junction contained 6 bases not matched to a gene. The CDR3 has 12 residues. Germline CDR1 SQVTM, CDR2 ANQGSEA. CDR3: CSVEEGAGGYTF. CDR3 coding DNA: TGCAGCGTTGAGGAGGGGGCTGGGGGCTACACCTTC.